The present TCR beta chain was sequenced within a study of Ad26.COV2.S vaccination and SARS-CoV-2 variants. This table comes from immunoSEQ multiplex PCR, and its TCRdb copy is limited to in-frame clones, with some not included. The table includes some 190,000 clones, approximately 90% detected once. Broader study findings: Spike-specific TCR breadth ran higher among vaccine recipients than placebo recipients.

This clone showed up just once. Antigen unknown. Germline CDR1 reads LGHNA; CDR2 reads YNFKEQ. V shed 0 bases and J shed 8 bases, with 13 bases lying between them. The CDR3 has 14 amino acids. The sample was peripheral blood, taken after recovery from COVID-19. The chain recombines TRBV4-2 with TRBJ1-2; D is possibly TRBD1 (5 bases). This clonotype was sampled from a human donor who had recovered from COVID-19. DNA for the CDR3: TGTGCCAGCAGCCAAGATCGCCAGGGAGAGGGCTACACCTTC. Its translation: CASSQDRQGEGYTF.